A selection of T cell receptor beta chains follows, all from one sample in a study of Ad26.COV2.S vaccination and SARS-CoV-2 variants. Measured with immunoSEQ multiplex PCR; TCRdb has only the in-frame clones, and not every one. The table includes around 400,000 clones, roughly 90% detected once. Source: peripheral blood, taken in a trial of Ad26.COV2.S vaccine versus placebo. The receptors come from a person aged 18 to 65 who received the Ad26.COV2.S COVID-19 vaccine or a placebo. CDR3s include the opening cysteine and the closing phenylalanine or tryptophan. A D gene is named only where the DNA matches it firmly. Size is stated for part of the rows, as once, few or many counts, or as a class when the clone is expanded.

clone size,J gene,V gene,D gene,CDR3 DNA,CDR3 protein
once,TRBJ2-7,TRBV18,NA,TGTGCCAGCTCACCACGGGCAACCCCGGGTTACGAGCAGTACTTC,CASSPRATPGYEQYF
NA,TRBJ2-4,TRBV10-3,TRBD2,TGTGCCATCAGCCCGGGACTAGCGGGAGGGCTAGCCAAAAACATTCAGTACTTC,CAISPGLAGGLAKNIQYF
NA,TRBJ1-2,TRBV6-5,TRBD1,TGTGCCAGCACCGGACAGGGTTCGGGTGGCTACACCTTC,CASTGQGSGGYTF
NA,TRBJ2-7,TRBV11-3,NA,TGTGCCAGCAGCCGACAGGGCTCCGGGAGTCGGGACGAGCAGTACTTC,CASSRQGSGSRDEQYF
NA,TRBJ2-1,TRBV5-4,NA,TGTGCCAGCAGCTTCCCGAGGGGGGAAGGGAGTGAGCAGTTCTTC,CASSFPRGEGSEQFF
many,TRBJ2-7,TRBV20-1,NA,TGCAGTGCTAGTCCTAGCTTAATCAACGAGCAGTACTTC,CSASPSLINEQYF
NA,TRBJ2-5,TRBV19,NA,TGTGCCAGTAGTATGGTGGGGGTTATCCTGCACTTC,CASSMVGVILHF
NA,TRBJ2-7,TRBV7-2,NA,TGTGCCAGCAGCTTTGGGCCCGGGGGCGAGCAGTACTTC,CASSFGPGGEQYF
few,TRBJ2-1,TRBV5-1,TRBD1,TGCGCCAGCCTGGTGGGGCCAGGGGGCTTCAATGAGCAGTTCTTC,CASLVGPGGFNEQFF
NA,TRBJ2-5,TRBV12-3/TRBV12-4,NA,TGTGCCAGCAGTTTTGGGGGGCAAGAGACCCAGTACTTC,CASSFGGQETQYF
once,TRBJ1-1,TRBV18,NA,TGTGCCAGCTCACAAGGGTACACTGAAGCTTTCTTT,CASSQGYTEAFF
NA,TRBJ1-2,TRBV19,NA,TGTGCCAGTAGTATAGTGGGGGGCGCTAACTATGGCTACACCTTC,CASSIVGGANYGYTF
NA,TRBJ2-7,TRBV28,TRBD1,TGTGCCAGCAGTCCGGGACAGGGCTACGAGCAGTACTTC,CASSPGQGYEQYF
NA,TRBJ1-1,TRBV9,NA,TGTGCCAGCAGCGTAACAGGGAACACTGAAGCTTTCTTT,CASSVTGNTEAFF
NA,TRBJ2-3,TRBV4-1,TRBD2,TGCGCCAGCAGCCTAGGACTAGCGGGAACAGATACGCAGTATTTT,CASSLGLAGTDTQYF
few,TRBJ1-5,TRBV2,NA,TGTGCCAGCAGTGCCAGGGGAAATCAGCCCCAGCATTTT,CASSARGNQPQHF
NA,TRBJ2-1,TRBV11-1,NA,TGTGCCAGCAGCTTAGCGGGGGGGCCGGGGGGTGAGCAGTTCTTC,CASSLAGGPGGEQFF
NA,TRBJ2-7,TRBV4-3,NA,TGCGCCAGCAGCCAAGAGGGGGCATCCGAGCAGTACTTC,CASSQEGASEQYF
NA,TRBJ2-1,TRBV6-4,NA,TGTGCCAGCAGTGAACAGGAGACCAGCGAGCAGTTCTTC,CASSEQETSEQFF
NA,TRBJ2-2,TRBV28,TRBD1,TGTGCCAGCAGTTTATTGGTACAGGGGGCGGACACCGGGGAGCTGTTTTTT,CASSLLVQGADTGELFF
NA,TRBJ2-5,TRBV27,NA,TGTGCCAGCAGTTTGTCGCTCCCGGGCAGGGGCTACCAAGAGACCCAGTACTTC,CASSLSLPGRGYQETQYF
NA,TRBJ2-3,TRBV19,NA,TGTGCCAGTAGTACTCCTCGACAGGGCACAGATACGCAGTATTTT,CASSTPRQGTDTQYF